This TCR beta chain is from a study of spatial heterogeneity in lung cancer. MiXCR, applied by TCRdb to the 5' RACE reads, yields one record per CDR3 protein. Among approximately 66,000 distinct CDR3 sequences listed, about 6.3% were seen once. The sample's time point: sample taken at primary tumor resection. Unsorted whole RNA from tumor, nontumor lung or frozen PBMC underwent sequencing. The CDR3 totals 14 residues. Trimming took 8 bases from V and 6 from J, leaving 19 bases between them. The V gene's germline CDR1 is ENHRY and CDR2 SYGVKD. This clonotype was picked up many times. The genes are TRBV10-3 and TRBJ1-2; the D is unclear. The sequences come from PBMCs, collected at surgery. The receptor was isolated from a female donor with early-stage non-small cell lung cancer. The CDR3 region is CAIWDLGWADGYTF. CDR3 DNA sequence: TGTGCCATCTGGGATCTGGGATGGGCGGATGGCTACACCTTC.